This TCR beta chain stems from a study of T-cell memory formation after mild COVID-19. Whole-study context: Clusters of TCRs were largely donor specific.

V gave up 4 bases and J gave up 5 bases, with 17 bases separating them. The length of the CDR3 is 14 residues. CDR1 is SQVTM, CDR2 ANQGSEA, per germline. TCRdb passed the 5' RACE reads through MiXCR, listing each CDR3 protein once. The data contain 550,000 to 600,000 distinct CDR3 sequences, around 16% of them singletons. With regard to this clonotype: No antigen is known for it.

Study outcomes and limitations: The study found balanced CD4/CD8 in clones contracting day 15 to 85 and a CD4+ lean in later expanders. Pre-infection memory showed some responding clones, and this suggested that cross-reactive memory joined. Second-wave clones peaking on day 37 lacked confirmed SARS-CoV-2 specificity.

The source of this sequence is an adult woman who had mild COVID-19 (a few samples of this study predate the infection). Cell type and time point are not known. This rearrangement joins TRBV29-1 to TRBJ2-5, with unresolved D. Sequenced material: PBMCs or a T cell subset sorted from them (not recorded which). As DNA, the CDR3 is TGCAGCGTTGGTTTGGACGTACTTGGGGAGACCCAGTACTTC. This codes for CSVGLDVLGETQYF.